The 3 T cell receptor beta chains below all came from one sample that was sequenced in a study of early T cells in non-severe SARS-CoV-2 infection. TCRdb redid the calling of the 5' RACE reads with MiXCR, one entry per CDR3 protein. This table has tens of thousands of distinct CDR3 sequences, roughly 5.4% appearing once. This specimen consisted of whole blood, obtained at baseline. The receptors shown here come from an adult who was a healthcare worker with PCR-confirmed SARS-CoV-2 infection or an uninfected control (not recorded which).

The sample holds many counts of this clonotype. The chain uses TRBV2 and TRBJ2-4, with 10 bases that match TRBD2. V shed 3 bases and J 7 bases; nucleotides not matched to a gene: 12. CDR3 length: 17 residues. Germline CDR1 SNHLY, CDR2 FYNNEI. CDR3 sequence: CASSERTSGTRGNIQYF. In DNA, the CDR3 is TGTGCCAGCAGTGAGCGGACTAGCGGAACCCGGGGGAACATTCAGTACTTC.

This clonotype was seen ten or more times. This chain connects TRBV7-6 to TRBJ2-1, with 12 bases aligning to TRBD2. CDR1 and CDR2 (germline): SGHVS, FNYEAQ. Trimming took 4 bases from V and 6 from J; bases not matched to a gene: 7. The CDR3 extends over 16 amino acids. The CDR3: CASSSAGLAGPNEQFF. Written as DNA, the CDR3 is TGTGCCAGCAGCTCCGCGGGACTAGCGGGCCCCAATGAGCAGTTCTTC.

This clonotype was seen at least ten times. The chain carries TRBV10-3 and TRBJ2-7; D remains ambiguous. Trimming left V 3 bases short and J 4 bases short, with 4 bases between. This CDR3 is built from 11 residues. CDR1 ENHRY and CDR2 SYGVKD come from the germline V gene. CDR3 loop: CAISDQYEQYV. The CDR3 nucleotides read TGTGCCATCAGTGATCAGTACGAGCAGTACGTC.